Presented here are 30 T cell receptor beta chains from one specimen sequenced in a study of cytomegalovirus exposure and HLA in healthy donors. The PCR had 60 Vbeta and 13 Jbeta primers. The method was immunoSEQ multiplex PCR; TCRdb's version includes in-frame clones alone and lacks a portion of them. The repertoire consists of 95,000 to 150,000 clones, with about 73% occurring once and the leading ten covering less than 4%. Sequenced material: PBMCs. Receptors originate from a woman aged 25 to 39 in good health and CMV-seropositive.

J is TRBJ2-2 and V is TRBV7-9; 7 positions agree with TRBD1. The CDR3 spans 16 residues. Germline CDR1 and CDR2: SEHNR and FQNEAQ (reference sequence). The junction had 11 bases not matched to a gene; V was cut back by 5 bases and J by 5 bases. The CDR3 spells CASSPGQTKLTGELFF. CDR3 nucleotide sequence: TGTGCCAGCAGCCCGGGACAGACCAAACTGACCGGGGAGCTGTTTTTT.

V gene TRBV7-4 combines with J gene TRBJ1-2; D not resolved. This CDR3 contains 13 residues. V gave up 1 base and J gave up 12 bases, with 15 bases separating them. From germline, CDR1 is SGHVT and CDR2 SQSDAQ. The CDR3 DNA reads as TGTGCCAGCAGCTTAGGCGTCGGCCCAGCGGACACCTTC. It specifies CASSLGVGPADTF. The full variable domain, rest sourced from reference TRBV7-4 and TRBJ1-2, is GAGVSQSPRYKVAKRGRDVALRCDSISGHVTLYWYRQTLGQGSEVLTYSQSDAQRDKSGRPSGRFSAERPERSVSTLKIQRTEQGDSAVYLCASSLGVGPADTFGSGTRLTVV.

The rearrangement links TRBV5-6 to TRBJ2-1; TRBD1 matches 7 bases. V lost 4 bases to trimming and J lost 4 bases; unmatched junction nucleotides: 8. The length of the CDR3 is 15 residues. Germline values: CDR1 SGHDT, CDR2 YYEEEE. CDR3 amino acids: CASSRGQASYNEQFF. The CDR3 DNA reads as TGTGCCAGCAGCCGCGGACAGGCTTCATACAATGAGCAGTTCTTC.

This clone was seen a few times. The V call is TRBV19, the J call TRBJ1-2; TRBD1 agrees at 7 bases. Germline V gene sequence: CDR1 LNHDA, CDR2 SQIVND (reference sequence). The CDR3 extends over 13 amino acids. The trim removed 7 bases at V and 4 bases at J, leaving 6 bases unmatched. CDR3 DNA sequence: TGTGCCAGTACTTTAGGGGGCGGCTATGGCTACACCTTC. Translating it yields CASTLGGGYGYTF.

The chain recombines TRBV5-6 with TRBJ2-7; a possible D gene is TRBD1 (6 bases). The germline V gene encodes CDR1 SGHDT and CDR2 YYEEEE. With 4 bases removed from V and 0 bases from J, the gap between germline ends came to 11 bases. CDR3 length: 14 amino acids. CDR3 residues: CASSPGTHSYEQYF. The CDR3 coding sequence is TGTGCCAGCAGCCCCGGGACACACTCCTACGAGCAGTACTTC.

The chain couples TRBV28 to TRBJ2-5, with D tentatively TRBD1 (6 bases). The J call is uncertain, as TRBJ2-7 better fits the DNA end. This CDR3 spans 14 amino acids. Germline V gene data show CDR1 as MDHEN and CDR2 as SYDVKM. The CDR3 loop reads CASSVGDRTYEQYF. As DNA, the CDR3 is TGTGCCAGCAGCGTGGGTGACAGGACCTACGAGCAGTACTTC.

The chain links TRBV28 to TRBJ2-3, with unresolved D. Germline loops: CDR1 MDHEN, CDR2 SYDVKM. V lost 3 bases to trimming and J lost 1 base, with 8 bases between them. CDR3 length equals 14 residues. CDR3 sequence (DNA): TGTGCCAGCAGTTTTTTAGAGCGCACAGATACGCAGTATTTT. It translates to CASSFLERTDTQYF.

The chain combines TRBV7-6 with TRBJ2-5; no definite D call. This CDR3 has 11 amino acids. Trimming removed 5 bases from V and 3 bases from J, with 4 bases in between. CDR1 is SGHVS, CDR2 FNYEAQ, per germline. DNA of the CDR3: TGTGCCAGCAGCCCAAAAGAGACCCAGTACTTC. Protein product: CASSPKETQYF.

V gene TRBV30 combines with J gene TRBJ1-2; TRBD1 matches at 7 bases. The CDR3 is 13 amino acids. Germline CDR1 is GTSNPN and CDR2 is SVGIG (reference sequence). Trimming took 3 bases from V and 2 from J; bases not matched to a gene: 3. The CDR3 DNA is TGTGCCTGGAGGGGACAGTCAAACTATGGCTACACCTTC. It specifies CAWRGQSNYGYTF.

V usage is TRBV7-2 and J usage is TRBJ2-5; 7 nucleotides match TRBD1. Germline lookup yields CDR1 SGHTA and CDR2 FQGNSA. The CDR3 totals 19 residues. V dropped 3 bases and J dropped 6; count of bases not matched to a gene: 22. The CDR3: CASSFMTGSGYGPMKTQYF. In nucleotides, the CDR3 is TGTGCCAGCAGCTTCATGACAGGGTCGGGATACGGTCCCATGAAGACCCAGTACTTC. Together with reference TRBV7-2 and TRBJ2-5, the CDR3 gives the full variable domain: GAGVSQSPSNKVTEKGKDVELRCDPISGHTALYWYRQSLGQGLEFLIYFQGNSAPDKSGLPSDRFSAERTGGSVSTLTIQRTQQEDSAVYLCASSFMTGSGYGPMKTQYFGPGTRLLVL.

The chain is built from TRBV6-5 and TRBJ2-3, with D possibly TRBD2 on 5 matching bases. V was trimmed by 10 bases and J by 1 base, leaving 9 bases between them. This CDR3 is 12 amino acids long. Germline V gene sequence: CDR1 MNHEY, CDR2 SVGAGI. The CDR3 here is CATGLRTDTQYF. CDR3 in DNA: TGTGCCACCGGACTTCGCACAGATACGCAGTATTTT.

The chain employs TRBV6-1 and TRBJ2-3; TRBD1 aligns across 7 bases. The junction had 10 bases not matched to a gene; V was cut back by 2 bases and J by 2 bases. This CDR3 is built from 17 residues. Looked up from germline, CDR1 is MNHNS and CDR2 is SASEGT. This CDR3 reads CASSELGTVLYTDTQYF. Written as DNA, the CDR3 is TGTGCCAGCAGTGAACTAGGGACAGTTCTCTACACAGATACGCAGTATTTT.

J is TRBJ2-2 and V is TRBV5-1; 8 bases map to TRBD1. The CDR3 length is 15 residues. CDR1 is SGHRS and CDR2 is YFSETQ in the germline V gene. V shed 0 bases, J shed 4 bases, and the junction held 2 bases outside the gene matches. The CDR3 spells CASSLDRGITGELFF. CDR3 DNA: TGCGCCAGCAGCTTGGACAGGGGGATCACCGGGGAGCTGTTTTTT.

The rearrangement links TRBV28 to TRBJ2-7, with 10 bases identical to TRBD1. The CDR3 length is 13 residues. Germline values: CDR1 MDHEN, CDR2 SYDVKM. The trim removed 6 bases at V and 4 bases at J, leaving 3 bases unmatched. The CDR3 region is CASRPGQGYEQYF. In nucleotides, the CDR3 is TGTGCCAGCAGACCGGGACAGGGGTACGAGCAGTACTTC.

About this clone itself: The sample has other DNA sequences that encode this CDR3 too. The chain employs TRBV18 and TRBJ1-6; unclear D gene. This CDR3 has 13 residues. The ends were cut back, 5 bases at V and 7 bases at J, with 9 bases in the middle. Germline assignment: CDR1 KGHSH and CDR2 LQKENI. The DNA for the CDR3 is TGTGCCAGCTCAGATAGGGAGAATTCACCCCTCCACTTT. Amino acid sequence: CASSDRENSPLHF.

This clone was detected only a few times. The CDR3 here is CASSSQGTSNQPQHF. DNA of the CDR3: TGTGCCAGCAGCTCACAGGGGACTAGCAATCAGCCCCAGCATTTT. This chain uses TRBV7-2 with TRBJ1-5; 7 nucleotides line up with TRBD1. J gave up 0 bases and V 4 bases, and 3 bases lay outside the gene matches. This CDR3 has 15 residues. In germline, CDR1 is SGHTA, CDR2 FQGNSA.

The chain joins TRBV5-4 to TRBJ1-1, with D maybe TRBD1 (5 bases). V was trimmed by 0 bases and J by 8 bases, leaving 11 bases between them. The CDR3 spans 13 residues. CDR1 is SGHNT and CDR2 is YYREEE in the germline V gene (reference sequence). The CDR3 region has the DNA TGTGCCAGCAGCTTGGGGCGGGACTTAGAAGCTTTCTTT. Its protein is CASSLGRDLEAFF.

This clone occurred once. The chain couples TRBV6-7 to TRBJ2-1; 11 positions match TRBD2. Being an ORF, TRBV6-7 has a function that is uncertain. V lost 0 bases and J lost 5; bases outside the gene matches: 12. The CDR3 extends over 19 amino acids. This chain's CDR3 is CASSYSWATSGGWDNEQFF. The CDR3 DNA sequence: TGTGCCAGCAGTTACTCTTGGGCTACTAGCGGGGGTTGGGACAATGAGCAGTTCTTC.

The chain joins TRBV7-9 to TRBJ2-3; 7 nucleotides match TRBD1. This CDR3 is 15 amino acids long. The V and J ends lost 5 bases and 5 bases, in that order; junction bases with no gene match: 10. The germline V gene has CDR1 SEHNR and CDR2 FQNEAQ (reference sequence). In DNA, the CDR3 is TGTGCCAGCAGCCCGCTCGGGACAGAAAGAGATACGCAGTATTTT. It is translated as CASSPLGTERDTQYF.

The genes are TRBV7-2 and TRBJ1-1; TRBD1 aligns across 7 bases. The V gene end was trimmed by 5 bases and the J gene end by 4 bases; junction bases not matched to a gene: 7. Germline V lookup: CDR1 SGHTA, CDR2 FQGNSA. This CDR3 comprises 14 residues. This CDR3 is CASSINRGGTEAFF. As DNA, the CDR3 is TGTGCCAGCAGCATAAACAGGGGAGGCACTGAAGCTTTCTTT.

The rearrangement joins TRBV5-1 to TRBJ1-1, with TRBD1 as a possible D gene (6 bases). CDR3 length: 15 residues. Germline CDR1 SGHRS, CDR2 YFSETQ. The V gene lost 4 bases and the J gene lost 1 base, with 14 bases spanning the gap. CDR3 residues: CASSVTGNPNTEAFF. The CDR3 nucleotides read TGCGCCAGCAGCGTTACAGGGAATCCGAACACTGAAGCTTTCTTT. Full variable domain (rest looked up from reference TRBV5-1 and TRBJ1-1): KAGVTQTPRYLIKTRGQQVTLSCSPISGHRSVSWYQQTPGQGLQFLFEYFSETQRNKGNFPGRFSGRQFSNSRSEMNVSTLELGDSALYLCASSVTGNPNTEAFFGQGTRLTVV.

This chain joins TRBV19 and TRBJ1-1, with 10 bases aligning to TRBD1. Germline V CDR1 and CDR2: LNHDA, SQIVND (reference sequence). The CDR3 length is 14 residues. The trim removed 7 bases at V and 2 bases at J, leaving 4 bases unmatched. CDR3 sequence reads: CASNRQGANTEAFF. The DNA of the CDR3 is TGTGCCAGTAATCGACAGGGGGCAAACACTGAAGCTTTCTTT.

The chain links TRBV5-1 to TRBJ1-1; 9 bases are a match to TRBD1. Germline-derived CDR1 and CDR2 are SGHRS and YFSETQ. The CDR3 has 14 amino acids. V lost 4 bases and J lost 5; bases outside the gene matches: 6. CDR3 in amino acids: CASSPRTGETEAFF. The CDR3 nucleotides are TGCGCCAGCAGCCCACGGACAGGGGAAACTGAAGCTTTCTTT.

The V and J genes are TRBV7-2 and TRBJ2-5; 12 positions agree with TRBD2. Germline V gene data show CDR1 as SGHTA and CDR2 as FQGNSA. The V segment lost 0 bases and the J segment 7 bases; nucleotides outside the gene matches: 9. CDR3 length: 17 amino acids. For the CDR3, the DNA is TGTGCCAGCAGCTTAGCTCCTAGCGGGGGGGCAGGTGGGACCCAGTACTTC. Translated, it gives CASSLAPSGGAGGTQYF. The complete variable domain, with remaining parts taken from reference TRBV7-2 and TRBJ2-5, reads GAGVSQSPSNKVTEKGKDVELRCDPISGHTALYWYRQSLGQGLEFLIYFQGNSAPDKSGLPSDRFSAERTGGSVSTLTIQRTQQEDSAVYLCASSLAPSGGAGGTQYFGPGTRLLVL.

This clone has more than one count but fewer than ten. V usage is TRBV7-9 and J usage is TRBJ2-7; D might be TRBD1 (6 bases). The germline CDR1 and CDR2 sequences are SEHNR and FQNEAQ (reference sequence). V lost 2 bases and J lost 7, with 12 bases in between. This CDR3 is built from 13 residues. The CDR3 reads CASSLTGPGEQYF. CDR3 bases: TGTGCCAGCAGCTTAACAGGGCCTGGAGAGCAGTACTTC.

In this sample, this clone turned up a few times. This chain joins TRBV5-6 and TRBJ2-3; 14 bases are a match to TRBD2. The V segment lost 4 bases and the J segment 3 bases; nucleotides outside the gene matches: 1. The CDR3 totals 15 residues. Germline lookup yields CDR1 SGHDT and CDR2 YYEEEE. The DNA of the CDR3 is TGTGCCAGCAGCCGGACTAGCGGGGGGACAGATACGCAGTATTTT. It is translated as CASSRTSGGTDTQYF.

V gene TRBV5-1 combines with J gene TRBJ2-1; 15 nucleotides align to TRBD2. CDR1 SGHRS and CDR2 YFSETQ come from the germline V gene. This CDR3 spans 17 amino acids. V lost 3 bases to trimming and J lost 5 bases; unmatched junction nucleotides: 6. CDR3 coding DNA: TGCGCCAGCAGCTCAACGCGGACTAGCGGGGGGGACAATGAGCAGTTCTTC. It specifies CASSSTRTSGGDNEQFF.

J is TRBJ1-1 and V is TRBV7-8; 11 nucleotides match TRBD1. The germline V gene encodes CDR1 SGHVS and CDR2 FQNEAQ. V lost 5 bases and J lost 7; bases outside the gene matches: 6. The CDR3 is 14 amino acids. The CDR3 nucleotides read TGTGCCAGCAGCCTAAGGACAGGGGGCCTTGAAGCTTTCTTT. Protein: CASSLRTGGLEAFF.

This sequence joins TRBV5-4 and TRBJ2-7; 15 positions agree with TRBD2. Germline lookup yields CDR1 SGHNT and CDR2 YYREEE (reference sequence). The V gene end was trimmed by 4 bases and the J gene end by 4 bases; junction bases not matched to a gene: 9. The CDR3 runs 17 residues. Here the CDR3 DNA reads TGTGCCAGCAGCAGGACTAGCGGGGGGGCAGGGAGGTACGAGCAGTACTTC. Its protein product is CASSRTSGGAGRYEQYF.

The chain couples TRBV28 to TRBJ2-5; TRBD1 matches 10 bases. The CDR3 is 15 residues long. The germline CDR1 and CDR2 sequences are MDHEN and SYDVKM. V lost 6 bases and J lost 5; bases outside the gene matches: 9. CDR3 sequence reads: CASSPSGTGVETQYF. CDR3 DNA: TGTGCCAGCAGCCCTAGTGGGACAGGGGTTGAGACCCAGTACTTC.